The rows below give T cell receptor beta chains drawn from one sample of a study of vaccination effects on CD4 cells after COVID-19. The protocol was immunoSEQ multiplex PCR, while the TCRdb copy is restricted to in-frame clones and leaves out a portion. The sample carries roughly 41,000 clones, roughly 70% recorded once. Their specific antigens are unknown. The source was CD4+ T cells from PBMCs cultured with HCoV-OC43 spike peptides, collected before COVID-19 vaccination. The origin of the receptors is a human donor who received a COVID-19 vaccine. Each CDR3 is given with its conserved first and last residue.

J gene: TRBJ1-1
V gene: TRBV28
CDR3 protein: CASSPHGQGLATEAFF

J gene: TRBJ1-3
V gene: TRBV9
CDR3 protein: CASSARQSTSSGNTIYF

J gene: TRBJ1-1
V gene: TRBV5-1
CDR3 protein: CASSPGLGQPNTEAFF

J gene: TRBJ1-2
V gene: TRBV28
CDR3 protein: CASGPPDILSYGYTF

J gene: TRBJ2-3
V gene: TRBV5-1
CDR3 protein: CASSQARAIYTDTQYF

J gene: TRBJ1-1
V gene: TRBV28
CDR3 protein: CASRSSGGTGGERGEAFF

J gene: TRBJ2-1
V gene: TRBV5-1
CDR3 protein: CASSFRDRVYNEQFF

J gene: TRBJ2-7
V gene: TRBV25-1
CDR3 protein: CASSPPGGTYEQYF

J gene: TRBJ1-1
V gene: TRBV7-2
CDR3 protein: CASSLATGVTEAFF

J gene: TRBJ2-1
V gene: TRBV3-1/TRBV3-2
CDR3 protein: CASSLQLAGGSDEQFF

J gene: TRBJ1-2
V gene: TRBV11-2
CDR3 protein: CASSPGRSYGYTF

J gene: TRBJ2-2
V gene: TRBV9
CDR3 protein: CASSATSRGGVTGELFF

J gene: TRBJ2-1
V gene: TRBV11-2
CDR3 protein: CASSRRSGGVYNEQFF

J gene: TRBJ1-5
V gene: TRBV3-1/TRBV3-2
CDR3 protein: CASSHNSPLRGANQPQHF

J gene: TRBJ1-1
V gene: TRBV27
CDR3 protein: CASSLGGATAFF

J gene: TRBJ1-4
V gene: TRBV28
CDR3 protein: CASSAPARGEKLFF

J gene: TRBJ2-2
V gene: TRBV27
CDR3 protein: CASSLMLAGTGELFF

J gene: TRBJ1-1
V gene: TRBV28
CDR3 protein: CASSNTATREAFF

J gene: TRBJ2-1
V gene: TRBV28
CDR3 protein: CASSLGGQGSYNEQFF

J gene: TRBJ1-2
V gene: TRBV30
CDR3 protein: CAWSVGGGYTF

J gene: TRBJ2-7
V gene: TRBV7-9
CDR3 protein: CASSLGPGREGSYEQYF

J gene: TRBJ1-1
V gene: TRBV5-4
CDR3 protein: CASSKAGVGTEAFF

J gene: TRBJ1-2
V gene: TRBV5-6
CDR3 protein: CASSLAGTGNNYGYTF

J gene: TRBJ2-1
V gene: TRBV30
CDR3 protein: CAWSVVLGQAFRTNEQFF

J gene: TRBJ1-2
V gene: TRBV18
CDR3 protein: CASSPPTGGGYTF

J gene: TRBJ2-7
V gene: TRBV25-1
CDR3 protein: CASSRGMTDSSYEQYF

J gene: TRBJ2-1
V gene: TRBV5-1
CDR3 protein: CASSLSGTSGRVEQFF

J gene: TRBJ2-6
V gene: TRBV5-6
CDR3 protein: CASSFAGSGANVLTF

J gene: TRBJ1-1
V gene: TRBV23-1
CDR3 protein: CASSRTMNTEAFF

J gene: TRBJ1-1
V gene: TRBV2
CDR3 protein: CASTPLRTGVRPYTEAFF

J gene: TRBJ1-3
V gene: TRBV5-1
CDR3 protein: CASSPGSSGNTIYF

J gene: TRBJ2-5
V gene: TRBV18
CDR3 protein: CASSGTGQETQYF

J gene: TRBJ1-2
V gene: TRBV11-2
CDR3 protein: CASTSLRRRGYTF

J gene: TRBJ2-1
V gene: TRBV19
CDR3 protein: CASNEGDEQFF

J gene: TRBJ1-2
V gene: TRBV6-2/TRBV6-3
CDR3 protein: CASSGTAPGYTF

J gene: TRBJ1-6
V gene: TRBV3-1/TRBV3-2
CDR3 protein: CASSQVGAGTGFSPLHF

J gene: TRBJ1-6
V gene: TRBV5-4
CDR3 protein: CASSPTGNNSPLHF

J gene: TRBJ2-6
V gene: TRBV27
CDR3 protein: CASSTIAAAGLSGANVLTF

J gene: TRBJ2-7
V gene: TRBV5-6
CDR3 protein: CASSGRLAGSYEQYF

J gene: TRBJ2-7
V gene: TRBV19
CDR3 protein: CASSRRGFYEQYF

J gene: TRBJ2-7
V gene: TRBV7-2
CDR3 protein: CASSLRREPYEQYF

J gene: TRBJ2-1
V gene: TRBV9
CDR3 protein: CASSVSGGRNEQFF

J gene: TRBJ2-7
V gene: TRBV3-1/TRBV3-2
CDR3 protein: CASSQGYLGSGSNREQYF

J gene: TRBJ1-1
V gene: TRBV11-2
CDR3 protein: CASSSRAWGTEAFF

J gene: TRBJ1-2
V gene: TRBV28
CDR3 protein: CASKATGANYGYTF

J gene: TRBJ2-7
V gene: TRBV9
CDR3 protein: CASSGTGLAGTEQYF

J gene: TRBJ2-3
V gene: TRBV4-1
CDR3 protein: CASSQDLGARSRFRTDTQYF

J gene: TRBJ1-2
V gene: TRBV5-4
CDR3 protein: CASSLGAFSNYGYTF

J gene: TRBJ2-5
V gene: TRBV14
CDR3 protein: CASSQTSGVQETQYF